These 32 T cell receptor beta chains were all obtained from the same sample, sequenced in a study of blood T cell repertoires in COVID-19. Profiling relied on immunoSEQ multiplex PCR, and the TCRdb table lists in-frame clones only, not all of them. The sample holds around 99,000 clones, less than 85% seen once. Sequencing input: peripheral blood. The receptors shown here come from a woman older than 75 with active or convalescent COVID-19.

The V call is TRBV5-1, the J call TRBJ2-3, with D perhaps TRBD1 (5 bases). The CDR3 consists of 16 residues. Germline V gives CDR1 SGHRS, CDR2 YFSETQ. The V and J ends lost 0 bases and 0 bases respectively, with 11 bases between them. The CDR3 here is CASSLVVGASTDTQYF. The CDR3 nucleotides are TGCGCCAGCAGCTTGGTTGTTGGGGCTAGCACAGATACGCAGTATTTT.

The chain is built from TRBV2 and TRBJ1-3, with TRBD1 identical over 8 bases. The germline V gene encodes CDR1 SNHLY and CDR2 FYNNEI. The J segment lost 0 bases and the V segment lost 7 bases, leaving 2 bases of the junction unmatched. CDR3 size: 14 residues. The CDR3 is CASKGQASGNTIYF. The CDR3 DNA sequence: TGTGCCAGCAAGGGACAGGCCTCTGGAAACACCATATATTTT.

The chain combines TRBV6-6 with TRBJ1-5; tentatively, D is TRBD1 (6 bases). Looked up from germline, CDR1 is MNHNY and CDR2 is SVGAGI (reference sequence). CDR3 length equals 12 residues. The ends were cut back, 7 bases at V and 12 bases at J, with 16 bases in the middle. CDR3 bases: TGTGCCAGCACCCCGTTACAGGGTCACCAGCATTTT. It specifies CASTPLQGHQHF.

A single count supports this clone. The rearrangement joins TRBV2 to TRBJ2-5; no reliable D call. Per the germline V gene, CDR1 is SNHLY and CDR2 is FYNNEI. The CDR3 spans 13 residues. The V gene lost 5 bases and the J gene lost 2 bases, with 9 bases spanning the gap. The CDR3 DNA reads as TGTGCCAGCAGTCGGAGCTTTCAAGAGACCCAGTACTTC. Protein sequence: CASSRSFQETQYF. Complete variable domain (other parts from reference TRBV2 and TRBJ2-5): EPEVTQTPSHQVTQMGQEVILRCVPISNHLYFYWYRQILGQKVEFLVSFYNNEISEKSEIFDDQFSVERPDGSNFTLKIRSTKLEDSAMYFCASSRSFQETQYFGPGTRLLVL.

The gene calls are TRBV7-9 and TRBJ2-3; D may be TRBD2 (5 bases). The CDR3 spans 15 residues. Trimming stripped 2 bases from V and 4 bases from J, with 13 bases between. CDR1 is SEHNR, CDR2 FQNEAQ, per germline (reference sequence). The CDR3 sequence is CASSLTWETADTQYF. The CDR3, as DNA: TGTGCCAGCAGCTTAACTTGGGAGACCGCAGATACGCAGTATTTT.

The rearrangement uses TRBV6-2 or TRBV6-3 and TRBJ2-2; 12 bases agree with TRBD2. CDR3 length equals 17 residues. The germline V gene has CDR1 MNHEY and CDR2 SVGEGT. J was trimmed by 5 bases and V by 6 bases; bases with no gene match: 10. The CDR3 is CASSLGGLAGSTGELFF. The CDR3 DNA reads TGTGCCAGCAGCCTAGGTGGACTAGCGGGGAGTACCGGGGAGCTGTTTTTT.

The rearrangement joins TRBV7-3 to TRBJ2-1; 7 nucleotides agree with TRBD1. The V and J ends lost 5 bases and 6 bases, in that order; junction bases with no gene match: 4. The CDR3 totals 13 residues. Germline CDR1 reads SGHTA; CDR2 reads FQGTGA. CDR3 DNA sequence: TGTGCCAGCAGCCCGGCAGGGGGCAATGAGCAGTTCTTC. It encodes CASSPAGGNEQFF. Supplemented by reference TRBV7-3 and TRBJ2-1, the full variable domain reads GAGVSQTPSNKVTEKGKYVELRCDPISGHTALYWYRQSLGQGPEFLIYFQGTGAADDSGLPNDRFFAVRPEGSVSTLKIQRTERGDSAVYLCASSPAGGNEQFFGPGTRLTVL.

The chain links TRBV28 to TRBJ1-6; 7 bases are a match to TRBD1. The V gene's germline CDR1 is MDHEN and CDR2 SYDVKM. The CDR3 is made up of 15 amino acids. The J segment lost 10 bases and the V segment lost 2 bases, leaving 8 bases of the junction unmatched. The CDR3 protein is CASSLRGQPASPLHF. The CDR3 DNA follows: TGTGCCAGCAGTTTACGGGGACAGCCGGCATCACCCCTCCACTTT.

Only one count was recorded for this clone. Compared with germline, one end of the junction differs, possibly owing to a read error. The chain links TRBV7-6 to TRBJ2-1; 11 nucleotides match TRBD2. CDR3 length equals 15 residues. Germline V gene sequence: CDR1 SGHVS, CDR2 FNYEAQ. The CDR3 region is CASSLAGGTYNEQFF. The CDR3 bases are TGTGCCAGCAGCCTAGCGGGAGGCACCTACAATGAGCAGTTCTTC.

This clone was seen at least ten times. The CDR3 region is CASSKGLAGVLNEQFF. The CDR3 DNA reads as TGTGCCAGCAGCAAGGGACTAGCGGGAGTGTTGAATGAGCAGTTCTTC. The chain joins TRBV5-4 to TRBJ2-1; 14 bases agree with TRBD2. J lost 7 bases, V lost 4 bases, and 7 bases had no gene match. Germline V gene sequence: CDR1 SGHNT, CDR2 YYREEE (reference sequence). The CDR3 totals 16 residues.

The chain combines TRBV16 with TRBJ2-3; TRBD1 matches 7 bases. The junction had 9 bases not matched to a gene; V was cut back by 4 bases and J by 5 bases. Germline V gives CDR1 KGHSY, CDR2 FQNENV. The CDR3 covers 15 residues. The CDR3 sequence: CASSPTGMWKDTQYF. CDR3 DNA sequence: TGTGCCAGCAGCCCGACAGGGATGTGGAAAGATACGCAGTATTTT. Together with reference TRBV16 and TRBJ2-3, the CDR3 gives the full variable domain: GEEVAQTPKHLVRGEGQKAKLYCAPIKGHSYVFWYQQVLKNEFKFLISFQNENVFDETGMPKERFSAKCLPNSPCSLEIQATKLEDSAVYFCASSPTGMWKDTQYFGPGTRLTVL.

This chain connects TRBV11-2 to TRBJ1-5, with a tentative D call TRBD1 (5 bases). Germline V gene sequence: CDR1 SGHAT, CDR2 FQNNGV. Between the trimmed V and J ends, which lost 5 bases and 4 bases, there was a span of 15 bases. The CDR3 consists of 15 residues. The CDR3 here is CASSPLGAENQPQHF. In nucleotides, the CDR3 is TGTGCCAGCAGCCCCCTAGGGGCCGAAAATCAGCCCCAGCATTTT.

This chain connects TRBV5-5 to TRBJ2-5, with 8 bases fitting TRBD1. V shed 4 bases and J 1 base; nucleotides not matched to a gene: 6. CDR1 SGHKS and CDR2 YYEKEE come from the germline V gene (reference sequence). The CDR3 contains 15 residues. Written as DNA, the CDR3 is TGTGCCAGCAGCGAGCCGACAGGGGTCCAAGAGACCCAGTACTTC. Residues: CASSEPTGVQETQYF.

The J gene is TRBJ2-2, the V gene TRBV27; TRBD2 might be the D (6 bases). V was trimmed by 4 bases and J by 7 bases, leaving 22 bases between them. The CDR3 length is 17 residues. Germline V gives CDR1 MNHEY, CDR2 SMNVEV (reference sequence). The chain's CDR3 is CASSYTKLARRGGELFF. CDR3 nucleotide sequence: TGTGCCAGCAGTTATACTAAACTAGCAAGGCGCGGCGGGGAGCTGTTTTTT.

The chain is built from TRBV6-2 or TRBV6-3 and TRBJ2-3, with D possibly matching TRBD2 (6 bases). Per the germline V gene, CDR1 is MNHEY and CDR2 is SVGEGT. The germline V and J ends were trimmed by 4 bases and 3 bases, with 17 bases remaining between them. The CDR3 extends over 16 amino acids. The CDR3 loop is CASSFPSGDRTDTQYF. For the CDR3, the DNA is TGTGCCAGCAGTTTCCCCTCGGGGGACCGAACAGATACGCAGTATTTT.

This chain uses TRBV28 with TRBJ1-2; D may be TRBD1 (6 bases). Germline-derived CDR1 and CDR2 are MDHEN and SYDVKM. The CDR3 contains 16 residues. The V gene lost 1 base and the J gene lost 6 bases, with 18 bases spanning the gap. The CDR3 DNA follows: TGTGCCAGCAGTTTATCAGGTTGGGGCAGGGGCAATGGCTACACCTTC. Its protein is CASSLSGWGRGNGYTF.

The chain is built from TRBV28 and TRBJ2-5; 11 positions match TRBD2. Germline values: CDR1 MDHEN, CDR2 SYDVKM. With V trimmed by 5 bases and J by 3 bases, 2 bases remained unmatched. The CDR3 is made up of 14 amino acids. CDR3 nucleotide sequence: TGTGCCAGCAGTCTTAGCGGGAGGGAAGAGACCCAGTACTTC. Its translation: CASSLSGREETQYF.

V is TRBV28 and J is TRBJ2-7; TRBD1 aligns across 8 bases. Trimming took 4 bases from V and 4 from J; bases not matched to a gene: 3. This CDR3 region has 13 residues. Germline CDR1 and CDR2: MDHEN and SYDVKM. Here the CDR3 reads CASSWTGRYEQYF. The CDR3 bases are TGTGCCAGCAGTTGGACAGGGAGGTACGAGCAGTACTTC.

This sequence joins TRBV21-1 and TRBJ2-7; TRBD2 reflects the table's D call only, with no check against the DNA. TRBV21-1 is designated a pseudogene. This CDR3 is 11 amino acids long. The CDR3 nucleotides read TGTGCCCAAGCTAATTCCTACGAGCAGTACTTC. This translates into CAQANSYEQYF.

This rearrangement joins TRBV9 to TRBJ1-6, with 7 bases identical to TRBD1. CDR3 length equals 14 residues. The germline gives CDR1 SGDLS, CDR2 YYNGEE. J gave up 7 bases and V 3 bases, and 4 bases lay outside the gene matches. The CDR3 nucleotides read TGTGCCAGCAGCGCGGTGGACAGGAATTCACCCCTCCACTTT. Encoded protein: CASSAVDRNSPLHF.

The chain has TRBV10-3 and TRBJ2-7; 8 bases match TRBD2. This CDR3 has 16 amino acids. The germline CDR1 and CDR2 sequences are ENHRY and SYGVKD. After removal of 6 bases from V and 3 bases from J, the junction contained 13 bases not matched to a gene. The CDR3 reads CAIRKAGGPQNYEQYF. The DNA for the CDR3 is TGTGCCATCAGGAAGGCGGGAGGTCCCCAGAACTACGAGCAGTACTTC.

This rearrangement joins TRBV9 to TRBJ2-4; weak D call: TRBD2 (6 bases). The V end was cut by 3 bases, the J end by 7 bases, with 14 bases between. Germline assignment: CDR1 SGDLS and CDR2 YYNGEE. The CDR3 runs 14 residues. For the CDR3, the DNA is TGTGCCAGCAGCGCGCCCGGGGGAAGGAACATTCAGTACTTC. Its protein is CASSAPGGRNIQYF.

In its sample, this clone was seen many times. The chain couples TRBV5-6 to TRBJ2-7, with 7 bases fitting TRBD1. Germline assignment: CDR1 SGHDT and CDR2 YYEEEE. The CDR3 covers 15 residues. The V gene end was trimmed by 3 bases and the J gene end by 3 bases; junction bases not matched to a gene: 9. CDR3 residues: CASSSGGSGRYEQYF. CDR3 DNA sequence: TGTGCCAGCAGCTCAGGGGGTTCCGGGCGCTACGAGCAGTACTTC.

The V and J genes are TRBV7-2 and TRBJ2-1; weak D call: TRBD2 (6 bases). The CDR3 has 14 residues. Looked up from germline, CDR1 is SGHTA and CDR2 is FQGNSA. V shed 3 bases and J shed 10 bases, with 16 bases lying between them. The CDR3 coding sequence is TGTGCCAGCAGCTTCCGACTAGTTGGTTTGGAGCAGTTCTTC. Residues: CASSFRLVGLEQFF.

This clone was observed a single time. The chain is built from TRBV6-6 and TRBJ1-5; 7 bases match TRBD1. The CDR3 runs 13 residues. Germline V gene data show CDR1 as MNHNY and CDR2 as SVGAGI (reference sequence). J lost 7 bases, V lost 7 bases, and 7 bases had no gene match. CDR3 loop: CASTPGQSQPQHF. Written as DNA, the CDR3 is TGTGCCAGCACCCCGGGACAGTCACAGCCCCAGCATTTT.

The chain joins TRBV19 to TRBJ1-6; TRBD1 might be the D (5 bases). The CDR3 covers 15 residues. Germline values: CDR1 LNHDA, CDR2 SQIVND (reference sequence). V dropped 1 base and J dropped 9 bases, with 13 bases sitting between them. CDR3 in amino acids: CASSIGGASGSPLHF. CDR3 sequence (DNA): TGTGCCAGTAGTATAGGGGGCGCCTCGGGTTCACCCCTCCACTTT. Together with reference TRBV19 and TRBJ1-6, the CDR3 gives the full variable domain: DGGITQSPKYLFRKEGQNVTLSCEQNLNHDAMYWYRQDPGQGLRLIYYSQIVNDFQKGDIAEGYSVSREKKESFPLTVTSAQKNPTAFYLCASSIGGASGSPLHFGNGTRLTVT.

The CDR3: CASRTGGIGYEQYF. The CDR3 region has the DNA TGTGCCAGCAGAACAGGGGGCATTGGCTACGAGCAGTACTTC. The chain recombines TRBV2 with TRBJ2-7, with 9 bases matching TRBD1. The CDR3 contains 14 residues. V trimming: 6 bases; J trimming: 3 bases; junction bases outside the gene matches: 6. CDR1 is SNHLY and CDR2 is FYNNEI in the germline V gene.

The rearrangement joins TRBV7-6 to TRBJ1-6; 8 nucleotides agree with TRBD1. There are 15 residues in the CDR3. V lost 5 bases to trimming and J lost 5 bases; unmatched junction nucleotides: 5. The germline CDR1 and CDR2 sequences are SGHVS and FNYEAQ. This CDR3 reads CASSIRTGNNSPLHF. In DNA form, the CDR3 reads TGTGCCAGCAGCATCAGGACAGGGAATAATTCACCCCTCCACTTT.

This sequence joins TRBV12-3 or TRBV12-4 and TRBJ1-4; no clear D. The V end lost 0 bases, the J end lost 7 bases, and 6 bases lay between the germline ends. The CDR3 is 13 residues long. The CDR3 protein is CASSLAPGEKLFF. The DNA of the CDR3 is TGTGCCAGCAGTTTAGCCCCGGGTGAAAAACTGTTTTTT.

The chain combines TRBV29-1 with TRBJ1-2; 7 bases fit TRBD1. In germline, CDR1 is SQVTM, CDR2 ANQGSEA. The CDR3 extends over 13 amino acids. J lost 2 bases, V lost 8 bases, and 8 bases had no gene match. The CDR3 loop reads CSTAEQGNYGYTF. The CDR3, as DNA: TGCAGCACCGCCGAACAGGGGAACTATGGCTACACCTTC.

The chain uses TRBV18 and TRBJ2-2; D is perhaps TRBD1 (5 bases). The CDR3 sequence is 14 residues long. Deletions cut 1 base from V and 6 bases from J, with 9 bases between. Germline CDR1 reads KGHSH; CDR2 reads LQKENI. The CDR3 sequence: CASSPQGFAGELFF. The CDR3 nucleotides read TGTGCCAGCTCACCACAGGGGTTCGCCGGGGAGCTGTTTTTT.

On this clone: Other DNA sequences in the sample encode the same CDR3. The J gene is TRBJ1-2, the V gene TRBV7-2; D gene unclear. Between the trimmed V and J ends, which lost 1 base and 4 bases, there was a span of 7 bases. Germline V CDR1 and CDR2: SGHTA, FQGNSA. CDR3 length: 13 amino acids. The CDR3 region is CASSLEPVYGYTF. The CDR3 nucleotides are TGTGCCAGCAGCTTAGAACCGGTCTATGGCTACACCTTC.